The sequence of this T cell receptor beta chain was determined in a study of regulatory T cells in long-lasting Graves disease. Time point noted: newly diagnosed GD, antithyroid drugs for less than 3 months. Preparation of the TCR library used RNA extracted from PBMCs. CDR3-region Arm-PCR and iRepertoire HTBI primers produced the TCR beta libraries. TCRdb re-analysed the multiplex PCR reads in MiXCR, keeping a single row per CDR3 protein. The sample yields under 250,000 distinct CDR3 sequences, roughly a fifth seen once. The study, taken as a whole, reports: Persistent Graves' disease cases displayed lower TCR diversity than newly diagnosed ones.

This clonotype appeared many times. No antigen is known for it. This same sample was also taken into another study, of T cells in Graves' hyperthyroidism and ophthalmopathy.

The specimen comprised peripheral blood mononuclear cells (PBMCs), sampled at new diagnosis, from a patient treated with antithyroid drugs. The clonotype comes from a woman in her 30s with Graves disease.

The CDR3 here is CASSSKPGETYEQYF. The CDR3, as DNA: TGTGCCAGCAGCTCGAAACCGGGGGAGACCTACGAGCAGTACTTC. The rearrangement links TRBV7-6 to TRBJ2-7; D perhaps matches TRBD2 (6 bases). This CDR3 has 15 residues. Germline CDR1 is SGHVS and CDR2 is FNYEAQ. The V end lost 4 bases, the J end lost 2 bases, and 15 bases lay between the germline ends.